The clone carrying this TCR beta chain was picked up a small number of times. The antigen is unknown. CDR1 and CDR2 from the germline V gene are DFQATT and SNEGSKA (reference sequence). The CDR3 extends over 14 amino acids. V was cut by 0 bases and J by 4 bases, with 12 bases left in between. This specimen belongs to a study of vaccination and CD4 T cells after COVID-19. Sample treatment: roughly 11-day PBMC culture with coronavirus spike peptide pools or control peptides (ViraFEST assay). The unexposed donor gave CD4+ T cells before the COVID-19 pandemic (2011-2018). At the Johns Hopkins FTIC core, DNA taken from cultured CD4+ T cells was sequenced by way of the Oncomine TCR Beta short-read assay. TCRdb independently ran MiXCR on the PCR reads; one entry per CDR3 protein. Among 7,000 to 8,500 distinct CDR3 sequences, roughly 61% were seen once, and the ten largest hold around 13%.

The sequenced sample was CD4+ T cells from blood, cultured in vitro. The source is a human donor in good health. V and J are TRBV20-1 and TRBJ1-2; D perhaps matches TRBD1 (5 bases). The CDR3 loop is CSARDARDGYGYTF. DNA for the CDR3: TGCAGTGCTAGAGATGCCAGGGATGGCTATGGCTACACCTTC.